The clone carrying this TCR beta chain was picked up many times. Its antigen is not identified. The source of the sample is a study of tumor-infiltrating lymphocytes in primary liver carcinoma. Study-wide results and caveats: Owing to bulk unsorted samples, no comparison was made between CD4+ and CD8+ repertoires. For tumor-adjacent and tumor-blood pairs, overlap was less than that seen for tumor region pairs.

They got blood RNA out of unsorted whole blood and also pulled out germline DNA. Infection with HBV was chronic in patients; they were treatment-naive. Researchers generated TCR beta cDNA from approximately 500 ng of total RNA, relying on a constant-region primer. Libraries covering TCR beta were generated through three nested multiplex PCR rounds (using a slightly modified ARM-PCR). TCRdb re-called the multiplex PCR reads through MiXCR, storing one row per CDR3 protein. The sample lists about 180,000 distinct CDR3 sequences, about 60% occurring once. The sample was peripheral blood. The receptor comes from a man in his forties with primary liver carcinoma and hepatitis B virus infection.

The CDR3 sequence is CASSFEREAVGEQFF. The CDR3 nucleotides are TGTGCCAGCAGTTTCGAGCGGGAGGCGGTTGGTGAGCAGTTCTTC. The V and J genes are TRBV6-6 and TRBJ2-1; 9 bases align to TRBD2. This CDR3 contains 15 residues. V shed 4 bases, J shed 9 bases, and the junction held 10 bases outside the gene matches. Germline CDR1 is MNHNY and CDR2 is SVGAGI (reference sequence).